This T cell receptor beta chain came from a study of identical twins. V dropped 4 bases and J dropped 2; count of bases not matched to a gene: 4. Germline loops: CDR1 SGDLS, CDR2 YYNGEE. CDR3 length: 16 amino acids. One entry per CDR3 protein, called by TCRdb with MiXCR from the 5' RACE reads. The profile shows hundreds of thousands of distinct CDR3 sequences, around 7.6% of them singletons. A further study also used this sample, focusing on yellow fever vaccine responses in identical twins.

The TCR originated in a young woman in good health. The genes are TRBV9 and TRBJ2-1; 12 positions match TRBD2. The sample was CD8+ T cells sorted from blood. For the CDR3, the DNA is TGTGCCAGCAGCTCGGGGACTAGCGGGCCCTACAATGAGCAGTTCTTC. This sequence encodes CASSSGTSGPYNEQFF.